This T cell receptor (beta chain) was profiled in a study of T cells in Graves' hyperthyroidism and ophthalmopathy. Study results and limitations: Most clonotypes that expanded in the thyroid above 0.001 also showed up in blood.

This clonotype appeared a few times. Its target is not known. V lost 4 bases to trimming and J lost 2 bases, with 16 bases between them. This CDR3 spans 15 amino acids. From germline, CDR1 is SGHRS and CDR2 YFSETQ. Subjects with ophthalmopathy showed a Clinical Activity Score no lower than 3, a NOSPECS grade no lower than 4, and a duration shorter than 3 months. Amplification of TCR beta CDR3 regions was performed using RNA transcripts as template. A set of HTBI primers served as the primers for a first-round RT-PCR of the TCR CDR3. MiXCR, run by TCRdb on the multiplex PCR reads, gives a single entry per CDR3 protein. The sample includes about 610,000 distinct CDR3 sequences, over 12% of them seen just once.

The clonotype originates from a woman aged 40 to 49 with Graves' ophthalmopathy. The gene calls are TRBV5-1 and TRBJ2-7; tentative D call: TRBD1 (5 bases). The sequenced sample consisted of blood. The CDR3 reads CASSTQDPGTYEQYF. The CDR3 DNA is TGCGCCAGCAGCACACAGGACCCAGGCACCTACGAGCAGTACTTC.